This is a list of T cell receptor beta chains from one sample in a study of shared clonotypes between healthy human individuals. Generated by immunoSEQ multiplex PCR, the TCRdb table keeps only in-frame clones and is missing some. Among about 2.3 million clones, around 92% were seen once, and the ten largest hold approximately 0.4%. The sequenced sample was naive CD4+ T cells from PBMCs. Receptors were obtained from a young man in good health. Some clones in this sample may be carry-over from other donors' samples. CDR3s include the opening cysteine and the closing phenylalanine or tryptophan. The D gene is left open where the match is weak. The size field is filled for only some rows; it gives once, few, many or a size class.

clone_size: once; v_call: TRBV2; j_call: TRBJ2-3; cdr3_length: 15; d_call: NA; cdr3_aa: CASSEAGTSTDTQYF; cdr3_nt: TGTGCCAGCAGTGAGGCCGGAACTAGCACAGATACGCAGTATTTT
clone_size: NA; v_call: TRBV7-2; j_call: TRBJ1-1; cdr3_length: 17; d_call: NA; cdr3_aa: CASSLVGHPFSNTEAFF; cdr3_nt: TGTGCCAGCAGCTTAGTGGGGCATCCCTTTTCGAACACTGAAGCTTTCTTT
clone_size: NA; v_call: TRBV5-1; j_call: TRBJ2-7; cdr3_length: 14; d_call: TRBD1; cdr3_aa: CASSSGQGSYEQYF; cdr3_nt: TGCGCCAGCAGCTCTGGACAGGGCTCCTACGAGCAGTACTTC
clone_size: NA; v_call: TRBV27; j_call: TRBJ1-2; cdr3_length: 14; d_call: NA; cdr3_aa: CASSRSGNWGGYTF; cdr3_nt: TGTGCCAGCAGCAGATCCGGGAATTGGGGTGGCTACACCTTC
clone_size: NA; v_call: TRBV28; j_call: TRBJ2-1; cdr3_length: 15; d_call: NA; cdr3_aa: CASSLWHGDYNEQFF; cdr3_nt: TGTGCCAGCAGTTTATGGCACGGGGACTACAATGAGCAGTTCTTC
clone_size: NA; v_call: TRBV6-6; j_call: TRBJ1-6; cdr3_length: 14; d_call: NA; cdr3_aa: CASSSPPDNSPLHF; cdr3_nt: TGTGCCAGCAGTTCCCCGCCGGATAATTCACCCCTCCACTTT
clone_size: few; v_call: TRBV11-2; j_call: TRBJ1-1; cdr3_length: 13; d_call: NA; cdr3_aa: CASSITMNTEAFF; cdr3_nt: TGTGCCAGCAGCATAACGATGAACACTGAAGCTTTCTTT
clone_size: once; v_call: TRBV11-2; j_call: TRBJ2-7; cdr3_length: 13; d_call: NA; cdr3_aa: CASSLDRYGEQYF; cdr3_nt: TGTGCCAGCAGCTTAGATCGTTATGGTGAGCAGTACTTC
clone_size: NA; v_call: TRBV6-4; j_call: TRBJ2-1; cdr3_length: 17; d_call: TRBD2; cdr3_aa: CASSPSRLAGVYNEQFF; cdr3_nt: TGTGCCAGCAGTCCGTCGCGACTAGCGGGGGTCTACAATGAGCAGTTCTTC
clone_size: NA; v_call: TRBV7-2; j_call: TRBJ1-1; cdr3_length: 16; d_call: NA; cdr3_aa: CASSLGWRTVTTEAFF; cdr3_nt: TGTGCCAGCAGCTTAGGTTGGAGGACGGTGACTACTGAAGCTTTCTTT
clone_size: NA; v_call: TRBV6-5; j_call: TRBJ2-7; cdr3_length: 13; d_call: NA; cdr3_aa: CASRTGASYEQYF; cdr3_nt: TGTGCCAGCAGGACGGGGGCCTCCTACGAGCAGTACTTC
clone_size: NA; v_call: TRBV7-3; j_call: TRBJ2-2; cdr3_length: 15; d_call: TRBD2; cdr3_aa: CASSLLSGGSGELFF; cdr3_nt: TGTGCCAGCAGCTTACTTAGCGGGGGCTCCGGGGAGCTGTTTTTT
clone_size: NA; v_call: TRBV5-6; j_call: TRBJ1-2; cdr3_length: 14; d_call: TRBD1; cdr3_aa: CASSRDRAPLRYTF; cdr3_nt: TGTGCCAGCAGCCGGGACAGGGCCCCCCTGCGCTACACCTTC
clone_size: NA; v_call: TRBV28; j_call: TRBJ1-2; cdr3_length: 14; d_call: NA; cdr3_aa: CASSLPGLLYGYTF; cdr3_nt: TGTGCCAGCAGTCTTCCGGGACTGCTATATGGCTACACCTTC
clone_size: NA; v_call: TRBV18; j_call: TRBJ2-1; cdr3_length: 15; d_call: TRBD2; cdr3_aa: CASSPPASGYNEQFF; cdr3_nt: TGTGCCAGCTCACCACCGGCTAGCGGTTACAATGAGCAGTTCTTC
clone_size: once; v_call: TRBV27; j_call: TRBJ2-7; cdr3_length: 13; d_call: NA; cdr3_aa: CASSFGPIYEQYF; cdr3_nt: TGTGCCAGCAGTTTTGGGCCGATCTACGAGCAGTACTTC
clone_size: NA; v_call: TRBV29-1; j_call: TRBJ2-7; cdr3_length: 16; d_call: NA; cdr3_aa: CSVEDPLVGGLHEQYF; cdr3_nt: TGCAGCGTTGAAGATCCCCTTGTGGGGGGCCTGCACGAGCAGTACTTC
clone_size: NA; v_call: TRBV11-2; j_call: TRBJ1-1; cdr3_length: 15; d_call: NA; cdr3_aa: CASSLRDWMNTEAFF; cdr3_nt: TGTGCCAGCAGCTTAAGGGACTGGATGAACACTGAAGCTTTCTTT
clone_size: few; v_call: TRBV21-1; j_call: TRBJ1-1; cdr3_length: 11; d_call: NA; cdr3_aa: CASSKDTEAFF; cdr3_nt: TGTGCCAGCAGCAAGGACACTGAAGCTTTCTTT
clone_size: NA; v_call: TRBV28; j_call: TRBJ2-1; cdr3_length: 16; d_call: TRBD2; cdr3_aa: CASEGRSGLARNEQFF; cdr3_nt: TGTGCCAGCGAGGGTCGCTCGGGACTAGCACGCAATGAGCAGTTCTTC
clone_size: NA; v_call: TRBV28; j_call: TRBJ1-3; cdr3_length: 13; d_call: NA; cdr3_aa: CASSFFKGNTIYF; cdr3_nt: TGTGCCAGCAGTTTCTTTAAGGGAAACACCATATATTTT
clone_size: NA; v_call: TRBV18; j_call: TRBJ2-2; cdr3_length: 15; d_call: NA; cdr3_aa: CASSPLGGGTGELFF; cdr3_nt: TGTGCCAGCTCACCCCTAGGCGGAGGGACCGGGGAGCTGTTTTTT
clone_size: NA; v_call: TRBV19; j_call: TRBJ2-3; cdr3_length: 14; d_call: NA; cdr3_aa: CASSFDSSTDTQYF; cdr3_nt: TGTGCCAGTAGTTTCGACAGCAGCACAGATACGCAGTATTTT
clone_size: NA; v_call: TRBV4-1; j_call: TRBJ2-3; cdr3_length: 16; d_call: NA; cdr3_aa: CASSQGVGTYTDTQYF; cdr3_nt: TGCGCCAGCAGCCAAGGAGTGGGGACCTACACAGATACGCAGTATTTT
clone_size: NA; v_call: TRBV15; j_call: TRBJ2-2; cdr3_length: 15; d_call: NA; cdr3_aa: CATNPGRQSTGELFF; cdr3_nt: TGTGCCACCAACCCTGGGAGGCAGTCCACCGGGGAGCTGTTTTTT
clone_size: NA; v_call: TRBV5-4; j_call: TRBJ2-5; cdr3_length: 17; d_call: TRBD2; cdr3_aa: CASSVDPSGRARETQYF; cdr3_nt: TGTGCCAGCAGCGTCGACCCTAGCGGGAGGGCGCGTGAGACCCAGTACTTC
clone_size: NA; v_call: TRBV6-5; j_call: TRBJ1-3; cdr3_length: 13; d_call: NA; cdr3_aa: CATRSSSGNTIYF; cdr3_nt: TGTGCCACCAGGTCTAGCTCTGGAAACACCATATATTTT
clone_size: NA; v_call: TRBV2; j_call: TRBJ2-5; cdr3_length: 13; d_call: NA; cdr3_aa: CASSGGQQETQYF; cdr3_nt: TGTGCCAGCAGTGGAGGTCAGCAAGAGACCCAGTACTTC
clone_size: NA; v_call: TRBV27; j_call: TRBJ1-2; cdr3_length: 14; d_call: NA; cdr3_aa: CASSLSRWRGGYTF; cdr3_nt: TGTGCCAGCAGTTTATCGCGGTGGCGCGGTGGCTACACCTTC
clone_size: once; v_call: TRBV19; j_call: TRBJ1-5; cdr3_length: 16; d_call: NA; cdr3_aa: CASQVQGGYSNQPQHF; cdr3_nt: TGTGCCAGCCAAGTTCAGGGAGGGTATAGCAATCAGCCCCAGCATTTT
clone_size: NA; v_call: TRBV7-2; j_call: TRBJ2-3; cdr3_length: 15; d_call: TRBD2; cdr3_aa: CASSLVSGGTDTQYF; cdr3_nt: TGTGCCAGCAGCTTAGTTAGCGGGGGCACAGATACGCAGTATTTT
clone_size: once; v_call: TRBV9; j_call: TRBJ2-3; cdr3_length: 15; d_call: NA; cdr3_aa: CASSVAQPSTDTQYF; cdr3_nt: TGTGCCAGCAGCGTCGCCCAACCTAGCACAGATACGCAGTATTTT
clone_size: NA; v_call: TRBV15; j_call: TRBJ1-4; cdr3_length: 15; d_call: TRBD1; cdr3_aa: CATSAHRGFNEKLFF; cdr3_nt: TGTGCCACCAGCGCGCACAGGGGTTTCAATGAAAAACTGTTTTTT
clone_size: NA; v_call: TRBV5-4; j_call: TRBJ2-2; cdr3_length: 16; d_call: TRBD2; cdr3_aa: CASSSEREGLTGELFF; cdr3_nt: TGTGCCAGCAGCTCCGAGCGGGAGGGTCTAACCGGGGAGCTGTTTTTT
clone_size: NA; v_call: TRBV27; j_call: TRBJ2-7; cdr3_length: 14; d_call: NA; cdr3_aa: CASSPRDTSYEQYF; cdr3_nt: TGTGCCAGCAGTCCCCGGGACACCTCCTACGAGCAGTACTTC
clone_size: NA; v_call: TRBV5-1; j_call: TRBJ2-3; cdr3_length: 13; d_call: TRBD1; cdr3_aa: CASSSTGADTQYF; cdr3_nt: TGCGCCAGCAGCTCCACAGGGGCAGATACGCAGTATTTT
clone_size: NA; v_call: TRBV7-8; j_call: TRBJ1-2; cdr3_length: 13; d_call: TRBD1; cdr3_aa: CASSPGQGYGYTF; cdr3_nt: TGTGCCAGCAGCCCGGGACAGGGTTATGGCTACACCTTC
clone_size: NA; v_call: TRBV5-1; j_call: TRBJ2-3; cdr3_length: 15; d_call: NA; cdr3_aa: CASSLPSGSTDTQYF; cdr3_nt: TGCGCCAGCAGCTTACCCAGCGGGAGCACAGATACGCAGTATTTT
clone_size: NA; v_call: TRBV7-9; j_call: TRBJ2-7; cdr3_length: 13; d_call: NA; cdr3_aa: CASSLAPGVEQYF; cdr3_nt: TGTGCCAGCAGCTTAGCGCCCGGGGTCGAGCAGTACTTC
clone_size: NA; v_call: TRBV19; j_call: TRBJ2-5; cdr3_length: 15; d_call: NA; cdr3_aa: CASSIVGEGQETQYF; cdr3_nt: TGTGCCAGTAGTATAGTCGGAGAGGGGCAAGAGACCCAGTACTTC
clone_size: NA; v_call: TRBV2; j_call: TRBJ1-5; cdr3_length: 14; d_call: NA; cdr3_aa: CASSEIGRGQPQHF; cdr3_nt: TGTGCCAGCAGTGAAATAGGCAGGGGTCAGCCCCAGCATTTT
clone_size: NA; v_call: TRBV9; j_call: TRBJ2-5; cdr3_length: 16; d_call: TRBD1; cdr3_aa: CASSGGQGGRTETQYF; cdr3_nt: TGTGCCAGCAGCGGTGGACAGGGGGGAAGGACGGAGACCCAGTACTTC
clone_size: NA; v_call: TRBV5-1; j_call: TRBJ2-2; cdr3_length: 15; d_call: NA; cdr3_aa: CASSRGTRNTGELFF; cdr3_nt: TGCGCCAGCAGCCGGGGGACGCGGAACACCGGGGAGCTGTTTTTT